This T cell receptor (beta chain) was obtained from a study of resident and recirculating memory T cells in vitiligo. Germline lookup yields CDR1 MNHEY and CDR2 SVGAGI. Trimming pared 0 bases from V and 2 bases from J, leaving 10 bases between. CDR3 size: 15 residues. Using immunoSEQ multiplex PCR, the repertoire was profiled, and TCRdb retains in-frame clones only, with some absent. The sample lists tens of thousands of clones, around 90% seen once, with about 5% in the top ten. This TCR was recovered from a male donor with vitiligo. Sample: blood. The chain carries TRBV6-5 and TRBJ1-2; possible D gene TRBD1, 5 bases. The DNA for the CDR3 is TGTGCCAGCAGTTACTCTCAGGGCTCGAACTATGGCTACACCTTC. Protein sequence: CASSYSQGSNYGYTF.